The 27 T cell receptor beta chains below all came from one sample that was sequenced in a study of metastatic and nonmetastatic thyroid tumors. TCRdb called clones again from the PCR reads with MiXCR. The table includes 22,000 or so clones, around a sixth detected once. Patients underwent thyroid surgery, and none had received any treatment before it. Sequences were obtained from blood. The receptors originated from a female donor with papillary thyroid cancer or a benign thyroid nodule (not recorded which). Some clones in this sample may be carry-over from other donors' samples.

This clone was picked up many times. The V call is TRBV5-1, the J call TRBJ1-3, with 8 bases aligning to TRBD1. With V trimmed by 1 base and J by 3 bases, 3 bases remained unmatched. There are 15 residues in the CDR3. Germline CDR1 reads SGHRS; CDR2 reads YFSETQ. DNA of the CDR3: TGCGCCAGCAGCTTGCAGGGGGCCTTTGGAAACACCATATATTTT. It specifies CASSLQGAFGNTIYF.

The sample holds many counts of this clone. Other DNA sequences within the sample encode an identical CDR3. The chain carries TRBV5-1 and TRBJ2-3; 9 bases match TRBD2. Per the germline V gene, CDR1 is SGHRS and CDR2 is YFSETQ. J lost 4 bases, V lost 0 bases, and 6 bases had no gene match. The CDR3 runs 16 residues. The CDR3 spells CASSLAGSGSADTQYF. Written as DNA, the CDR3 is TGCGCCAGCAGCTTGGCAGGTAGCGGGAGTGCAGATACGCAGTATTTT.

This clone was recorded at least ten times. The V and J genes are TRBV6-1 and TRBJ2-3; a possible D gene is TRBD1 (5 bases). V was cut by 6 bases and J by 6 bases, with 13 bases left in between. The CDR3 contains 13 residues. CDR1 and CDR2 (germline): MNHNS, SASEGT. CDR3 bases: TGTGCCAGCAGCCGGACAAGGACGGATACGCAGTATTTT. Encoded protein: CASSRTRTDTQYF.

This clone was found many times. V and J are TRBV28 and TRBJ1-5; D is possibly TRBD1 (5 bases). The V end lost 1 base, the J end lost 2 bases, and 9 bases lay between the germline ends. The CDR3 is made up of 15 amino acids. Germline V gene data show CDR1 as MDHEN and CDR2 as SYDVKM. The CDR3 loop reads CASSLSLGGNQPQHF. As DNA, the CDR3 is TGTGCCAGCAGTTTATCCCTGGGGGGCAATCAGCCCCAGCATTTT.

This clone occurred many times. The identical CDR3 is also encoded by other nucleotide sequences in the sample. The gene calls are TRBV6-1 and TRBJ2-1; 11 nucleotides align to TRBD2. The ends lost 6 bases at V and 6 bases at J; junction bases unmatched: 7. The germline CDR1 and CDR2 sequences are MNHNS and SASEGT. The CDR3 length is 15 residues. The CDR3 region is CASSRLAGGSNEQFF. DNA for the CDR3: TGTGCCAGCAGCCGCTTAGCGGGAGGGAGCAATGAGCAGTTCTTC.

This clone was recorded many times. The CDR3 sequence is CASSRTTGGRETQYF. The DNA for the CDR3 is TGTGCCAGCAGCCGTACCACAGGGGGCCGAGAGACCCAGTACTTC. The chain is built from TRBV11-3 and TRBJ2-5; 9 bases match TRBD1. V was pared by 5 bases and J by 4 bases, with 8 bases of the junction left unmatched. The CDR3 loop spans 15 amino acids. CDR1 is SGHNT and CDR2 is YENEEA in the germline V gene.

The table lists this clone with many counts. V usage is TRBV28 and J usage is TRBJ1-2; 8 bases fit TRBD1. The CDR3 is 11 amino acids. In germline, CDR1 is MDHEN, CDR2 SYDVKM. V lost 5 bases and J lost 13; bases outside the gene matches: 6. The CDR3 loop is CASSKNRGVTF. CDR3 nucleotide sequence: TGTGCCAGCAGTAAGAACAGGGGGGTCACCTTC.

There are many counts of this clone. The chain links TRBV28 to TRBJ1-5; D is unclear. Trimming cost V 4 bases and J 0 bases, with 16 bases left between them. The CDR3 runs to 17 residues. Germline loops: CDR1 MDHEN, CDR2 SYDVKM. CDR3 DNA: TGTGCCAGCAGTTCCGCCAACTTTGACGGTAGCAATCAGCCCCAGCATTTT. Protein product: CASSSANFDGSNQPQHF.

In this sample, this clone turned up a few times. The chain couples TRBV18 to TRBJ2-5; D may be TRBD1 (6 bases). Germline CDR1 KGHSH, CDR2 LQKENI. This CDR3 comprises 15 residues. With 2 bases removed from V and 4 bases from J, the gap between germline ends came to 14 bases. This chain's CDR3 is CASSPNQGLGETQYF. Written as DNA, the CDR3 is TGTGCCAGCTCACCAAACCAGGGGCTAGGAGAGACCCAGTACTTC.

This clone qualifies as medium-sized (0.01 to 0.1%). The chain couples TRBV20-1 to TRBJ2-3, with no clear D. The CDR3 runs to 14 residues. Trimming stripped 2 bases from V and 2 bases from J, with 11 bases between. Germline V CDR1 and CDR2: DFQATT, SNEGSKA (reference sequence). Here the CDR3 reads CSARKPITTDTQYF. The CDR3 DNA is TGCAGTGCTAGAAAACCCATAACCACAGATACGCAGTATTTT.

This clone has at least ten counts. This CDR3 is also generated by other DNA sequences in the sample. This chain connects TRBV28 to TRBJ1-5; D is uncertain. Germline CDR1 and CDR2: MDHEN and SYDVKM. The germline V and J ends were trimmed by 2 bases and 4 bases, with 9 bases remaining between them. The CDR3 sequence is 14 residues long. CDR3 sequence (DNA): TGTGCCAGCAGTTTAATACACCGGAATCAGCCCCAGCATTTT. Its protein is CASSLIHRNQPQHF.

This clone was found many times. The chain has TRBV28 and TRBJ1-2; TRBD1 is a possible D gene (6 bases). From germline, CDR1 is MDHEN and CDR2 SYDVKM. V was pared by 7 bases and J by 5 bases, with 14 bases between. The CDR3 covers 13 residues. In nucleotides, the CDR3 is TGTGCCAGCACCCACGACAGGTTATATGGCTACACCTTC. It encodes CASTHDRLYGYTF.

This clone was counted at least ten times. The same CDR3 also results from other DNA sequences found in this sample. This rearrangement joins TRBV6-1 to TRBJ2-5, with 7 bases that match TRBD2. This CDR3 has 13 residues. V shed 6 bases, J shed 4 bases, and the junction held 5 bases outside the gene matches. Germline loops: CDR1 MNHNS, CDR2 SASEGT. CDR3 DNA sequence: TGTGCCAGCAGACAAGGACTAGGAGAGACCCAGTACTTC. Its protein product is CASRQGLGETQYF.

In its sample, this clone was seen many times. This may be a read error, as it is one base from a much larger clone. The genes are TRBV6-1 and TRBJ2-5, with 7 bases matching TRBD2. Trimming removed 5 bases from V and 6 bases from J; junction bases left unmatched: 12. The CDR3 is 15 amino acids. Per germline, CDR1 MNHNS and CDR2 SASEGT. The CDR3 region has the DNA TGTGCCAGCAGTCCCCTAGCGGAAGGGGCAAAGACCCAGTACTTC. The encoded protein is CASSPLAEGAKTQYF.

The V gene is TRBV12-3 or TRBV12-4, the J gene TRBJ2-7, with D perhaps TRBD1 (5 bases). Trimming stripped 1 base from V and 4 bases from J, with 11 bases between. There are 14 residues in the CDR3. The CDR3 loop is CASSLEGAPYEQYF. CDR3 bases: TGTGCCAGCAGTTTAGAAGGGGCGCCTTACGAGCAGTACTTC.

This clone showed up many times. V and J are TRBV28 and TRBJ2-3; D may be TRBD1 (6 bases). CDR1 is MDHEN, CDR2 SYDVKM, per germline. Deletions cut 6 bases from V and 0 bases from J, with 10 bases between. This CDR3 region has 14 residues. The CDR3 reads CASSTGSSTDTQYF. The CDR3, as DNA: TGTGCCAGCAGCACAGGGTCTAGCACAGATACGCAGTATTTT.

In its sample, this clone was seen many times. The rearrangement links TRBV20-1 to TRBJ1-2; 8 positions match TRBD1. CDR1 and CDR2 (germline): DFQATT, SNEGSKA (reference sequence). CDR3 length: 13 amino acids. The V gene end was trimmed by 4 bases and the J gene end by 3 bases; junction bases not matched to a gene: 4. This CDR3 is CSANLDRDYGYTF. The DNA for the CDR3 is TGCAGTGCTAACTTGGACAGGGACTATGGCTACACCTTC.

This clone was observed at least ten times. The genes are TRBV9 and TRBJ1-5; 7 nucleotides align to TRBD1. The V gene end was trimmed by 2 bases and the J gene end by 5 bases; junction bases not matched to a gene: 4. The CDR3 extends over 14 amino acids. Per germline, CDR1 SGDLS and CDR2 YYNGEE. In DNA form, the CDR3 reads TGTGCCAGCAGCGTTACAGGGGATTATCAGCCCCAGCATTTT. Translation gives CASSVTGDYQPQHF. The whole variable domain, remainder taken from reference TRBV9 and TRBJ1-5, is DSGVTQTPKHLITATGQRVTLRCSPRSGDLSVYWYQQSLDQGLQFLIQYYNGEERAKGNILERFSAQQFPDLHSELNLSSLELGDSALYFCASSVTGDYQPQHFGDGTRLSIL.

In regard to this clone: This may be a read error: a much more frequent sequence differs by one nucleotide. This CDR3 fails to terminate in the conserved phenylalanine or tryptophan, so it likely reflects a read error. This chain uses TRBV20-1 with TRBJ1-1; perhaps TRBD1 as D (5 bases). V dropped 5 bases and J dropped 6 bases, with 10 bases sitting between them. Germline lookup yields CDR1 DFQATT and CDR2 SNEGSKA (reference sequence). The CDR3 runs 11 residues. The CDR3 loop reads CSAYRQPEAFS. The CDR3 region has the DNA TGCAGTGCTTACAGACAGCCTGAAGCTTTCTCT.

This clone was counted ten times or more. The chain uses TRBV30 and TRBJ2-3; TRBD2 is a possible D gene (6 bases). This CDR3 contains 16 residues. The germline V gene has CDR1 GTSNPN and CDR2 SVGIG (reference sequence). V was clipped by 4 bases and J by 4 bases, with 21 bases between them. CDR3 coding DNA: TGTGCCTGGAACCGAAGGCGGGGAGTGGGAGCAGATACGCAGTATTTT. Protein product: CAWNRRRGVGADTQYF.

Turning to this clone: This sample also contains other DNA sequences that code for the same CDR3. J is TRBJ2-7 and V is TRBV5-1; no clear D. Trimming pared 7 bases from V and 7 bases from J, leaving 21 bases between. Looked up from germline, CDR1 is SGHRS and CDR2 is YFSETQ. The CDR3 loop spans 14 amino acids. The CDR3 region has the DNA TGCGCCAGCGGACCCGGGCGATCGTTTGGTGAGCAGTACTTC. Translating gives CASGPGRSFGEQYF.

This clone was seen repeatedly, ten times or more. This chain links TRBV15 with TRBJ2-3; 8 bases match TRBD2. This CDR3 has 15 amino acids. Germline assignment: CDR1 LNHNV and CDR2 YYDKDF (reference sequence). J gave up 5 bases and V 8 bases, and 12 bases lay outside the gene matches. CDR3 residues: CATRGERENEDTQYF. Written as DNA, the CDR3 is TGTGCCACCCGCGGCGAGCGGGAGAATGAAGATACGCAGTATTTT.

This clone is medium-sized within its sample. The chain couples TRBV11-3 to TRBJ1-6, with D unresolved. CDR1 SGHNT and CDR2 YENEEA come from the germline V gene. Trimming stripped 6 bases from V and 6 bases from J, with 12 bases between. CDR3 length: 14 amino acids. In DNA form, the CDR3 reads TGTGCCAGCAGGGACCCATCCCGTAATTCACCCCTCCACTTT. Translating gives CASRDPSRNSPLHF.

This clone was counted many times. The rearrangement uses TRBV19 and TRBJ1-5; D might be TRBD1 (6 bases). Deletions cut 5 bases from V and 7 bases from J, with 15 bases between. The CDR3 sequence is 14 residues long. Per the germline V gene, CDR1 is LNHDA and CDR2 is SQIVND (reference sequence). CDR3 loop: CASSEQGRGQPQHF. The CDR3 nucleotides read TGTGCCAGTAGTGAGCAGGGGAGGGGACAGCCCCAGCATTTT.

This clone was picked up many times. A clone one base away is much larger, so this may be a read error. V gene TRBV4-3 combines with J gene TRBJ1-5; D is perhaps TRBD1 (6 bases). The germline V gene encodes CDR1 LGHNA and CDR2 YSLEER. The length of the CDR3 is 13 residues. Trimming took 3 bases from V and 6 from J, leaving 9 bases between them. DNA of the CDR3: TGCGCCAGCAGCCAGGGGGCAAGTCAGCCCCAGCATTTT. It encodes CASSQGASQPQHF.

This clone was counted ten times or more. One end of the junction does not line up with germline, which may come from a read error. V and J are TRBV20-1 and TRBJ2-4; 14 nucleotides agree with TRBD2. Germline V gene lookup returns CDR1 DFQATT and CDR2 SNEGSKA (reference sequence). This CDR3 has 19 residues. CDR3 residues: CSARHGTSGSIGAKNVQYF. CDR3 bases: TGCAGTGCTAGACACGGGACTAGCGGGAGTATTGGCGCCAAAAACGTTCAGTACTTC.

Remarks on this clone: This CDR3 is missing its conserved last phenylalanine or tryptophan, likely due to a read error. No DNA is shown, since the ends of the CDR3 on it are uncertain; the CDR3 is the one TCRdb lists. The chain carries TRBV9 and TRBJ2-6; the table's D call of TRBD2 was not tested on the DNA. CDR1 is SGDLS and CDR2 is YYNGEE in the germline V gene. A total of 9 residues make up the CDR3, ends included. CDR3 sequence reads: CASSILAGA.